Given below is one TCR beta chain in context. The target antigen is unknown. 13 Jbeta primers and 60 Vbeta primers were used for the PCR. The data were produced by immunoSEQ multiplex PCR, yet TCRdb's version contains in-frame clones alone and is incomplete. The sample yields over 110,000 clones, 82% seen once. Trimming cost V 5 bases and J 5 bases, with 21 bases left between them. Germline loops: CDR1 MNHEY, CDR2 SMNVEV (reference sequence). The CDR3 is 16 amino acids. This entry comes from a study of cytomegalovirus exposure and HLA in healthy donors. Healthy individuals who donated bone marrow served as the donors. General study points: An analysis done earlier found most TCR beta V segments productive about 90% or about 30% of the time. TCR association rates varied by HLA locus in a later analysis, with DRB1 highest and HLA-C lowest.

This receptor was identified in a male donor in good health and CMV-seronegative. The gene calls are TRBV27 and TRBJ1-2; D is undetermined. The sample was PBMCs. The CDR3 reads CASSPYTIRESYGYTF. The CDR3 DNA follows: TGTGCCAGCAGTCCGTACACCATAAGGGAGTCTTATGGCTACACCTTC.